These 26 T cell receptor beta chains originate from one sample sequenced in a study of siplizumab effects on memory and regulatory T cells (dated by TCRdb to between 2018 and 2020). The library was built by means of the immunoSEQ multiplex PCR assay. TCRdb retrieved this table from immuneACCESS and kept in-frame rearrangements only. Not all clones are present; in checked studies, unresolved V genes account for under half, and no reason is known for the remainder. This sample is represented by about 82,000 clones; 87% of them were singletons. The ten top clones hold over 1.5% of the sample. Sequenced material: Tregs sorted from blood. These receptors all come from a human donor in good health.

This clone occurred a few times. Here the CDR3 reads CASSIAADTQYF. CDR3 in DNA: TGTGCCAGTAGTATTGCCGCAGATACGCAGTATTTT. The chain employs TRBV19 and TRBJ2-3; D gene uncertain. The ends were cut back, 3 bases at V and 4 bases at J, with 5 bases in the middle. CDR1 is LNHDA, CDR2 SQIVND, per germline (reference sequence). CDR3 length: 12 amino acids.

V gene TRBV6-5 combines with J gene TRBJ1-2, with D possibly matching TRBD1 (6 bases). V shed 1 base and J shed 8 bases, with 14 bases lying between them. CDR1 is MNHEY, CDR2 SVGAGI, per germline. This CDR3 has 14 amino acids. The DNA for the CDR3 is TGTGCCAGCAGTTACTATCAGGGGTCAGAAGGCTACACCTTC. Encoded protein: CASSYYQGSEGYTF.

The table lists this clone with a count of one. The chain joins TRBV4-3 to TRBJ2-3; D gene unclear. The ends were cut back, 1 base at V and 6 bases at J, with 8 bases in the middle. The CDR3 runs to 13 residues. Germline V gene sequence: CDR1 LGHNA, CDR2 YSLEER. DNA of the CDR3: TGCGCCAGCAGCCAAGTAGGTGCCGATACGCAGTATTTT. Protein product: CASSQVGADTQYF.

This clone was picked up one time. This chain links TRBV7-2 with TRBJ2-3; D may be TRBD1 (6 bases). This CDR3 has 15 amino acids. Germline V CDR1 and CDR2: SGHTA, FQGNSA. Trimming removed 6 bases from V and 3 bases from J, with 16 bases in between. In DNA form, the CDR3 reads TGTGCCAGCAGTTCCAGGGGTGAGGGTACAGATACGCAGTATTTT. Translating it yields CASSSRGEGTDTQYF.

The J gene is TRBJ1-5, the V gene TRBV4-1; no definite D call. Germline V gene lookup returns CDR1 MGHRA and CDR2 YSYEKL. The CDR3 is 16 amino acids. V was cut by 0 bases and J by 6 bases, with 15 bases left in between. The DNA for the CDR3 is TGCGCCAGCAGCCAAGAGGTTGGCCGACTGGGTCAGCCCCAGCATTTT. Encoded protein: CASSQEVGRLGQPQHF.

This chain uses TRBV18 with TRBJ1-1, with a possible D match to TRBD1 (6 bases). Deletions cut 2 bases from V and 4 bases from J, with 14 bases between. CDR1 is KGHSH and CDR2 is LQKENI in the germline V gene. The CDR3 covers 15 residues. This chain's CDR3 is CASSPNRAYGTEAFF. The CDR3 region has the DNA TGTGCCAGCTCACCAAACAGGGCGTACGGCACTGAAGCTTTCTTT.

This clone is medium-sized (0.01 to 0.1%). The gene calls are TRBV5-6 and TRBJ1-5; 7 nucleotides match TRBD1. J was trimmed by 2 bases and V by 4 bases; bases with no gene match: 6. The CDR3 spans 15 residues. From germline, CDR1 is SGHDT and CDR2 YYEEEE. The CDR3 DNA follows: TGTGCCAGCAGCCGGGACAGCTGGGGCAATCAGCCCCAGCATTTT. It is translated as CASSRDSWGNQPQHF.

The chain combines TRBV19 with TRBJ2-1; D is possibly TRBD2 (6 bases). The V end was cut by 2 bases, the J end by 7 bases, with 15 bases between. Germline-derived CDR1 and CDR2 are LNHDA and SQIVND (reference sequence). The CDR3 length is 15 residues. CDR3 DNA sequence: TGTGCCAGTAGTATACCCCGGACTATTGGAAATGAGCAGTTCTTC. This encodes CASSIPRTIGNEQFF.

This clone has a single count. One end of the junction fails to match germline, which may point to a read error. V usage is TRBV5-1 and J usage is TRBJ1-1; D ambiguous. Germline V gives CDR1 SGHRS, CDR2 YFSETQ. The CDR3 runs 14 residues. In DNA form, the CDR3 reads TGCGCCAGCGGCTTGGTATGGGGGAACACTGAAGCTTTCTTT. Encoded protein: CASGLVWGNTEAFF.

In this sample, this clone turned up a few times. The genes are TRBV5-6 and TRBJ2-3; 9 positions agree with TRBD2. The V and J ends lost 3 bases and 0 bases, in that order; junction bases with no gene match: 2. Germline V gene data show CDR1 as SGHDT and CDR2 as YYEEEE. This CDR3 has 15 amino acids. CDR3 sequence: CASSWGLASTDTQYF. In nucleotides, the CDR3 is TGTGCCAGCAGCTGGGGACTAGCTAGCACAGATACGCAGTATTTT.

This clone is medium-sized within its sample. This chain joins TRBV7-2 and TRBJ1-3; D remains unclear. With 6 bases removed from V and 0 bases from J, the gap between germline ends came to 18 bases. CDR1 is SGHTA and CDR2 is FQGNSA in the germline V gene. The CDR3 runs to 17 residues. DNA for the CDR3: TGTGCCAGCAGTCCCCAGCTAGCACACCTCTCTGGAAACACCATATATTTT. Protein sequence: CASSPQLAHLSGNTIYF.

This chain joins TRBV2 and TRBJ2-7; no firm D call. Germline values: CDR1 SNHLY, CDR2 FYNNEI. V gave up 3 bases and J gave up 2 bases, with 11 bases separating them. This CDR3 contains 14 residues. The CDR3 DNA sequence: TGTGCCAGCAGTGATGGGAAAAGCGCCTACGAGCAGTACTTC. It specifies CASSDGKSAYEQYF.

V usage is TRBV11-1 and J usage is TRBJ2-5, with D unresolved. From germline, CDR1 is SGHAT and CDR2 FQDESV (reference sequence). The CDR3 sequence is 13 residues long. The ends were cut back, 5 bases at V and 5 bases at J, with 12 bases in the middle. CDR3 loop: CASSRPAEETQYF. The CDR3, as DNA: TGTGCCAGCAGCCGCCCGGCTGAGGAGACCCAGTACTTC.

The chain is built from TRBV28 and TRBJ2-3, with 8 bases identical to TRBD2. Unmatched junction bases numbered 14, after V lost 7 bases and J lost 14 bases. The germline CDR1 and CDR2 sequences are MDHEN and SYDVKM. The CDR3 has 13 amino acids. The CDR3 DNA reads TGTGCCAGCACCCGTGCGGGGACTAGTCGACCGTATTTT. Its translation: CASTRAGTSRPYF.

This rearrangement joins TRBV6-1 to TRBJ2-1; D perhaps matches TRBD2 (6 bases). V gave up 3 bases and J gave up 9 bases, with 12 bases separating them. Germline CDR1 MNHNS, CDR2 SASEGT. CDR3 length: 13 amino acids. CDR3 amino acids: CASSEGRSTEQFF. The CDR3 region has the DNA TGTGCCAGCAGTGAGGGGAGGTCTACTGAGCAGTTCTTC.

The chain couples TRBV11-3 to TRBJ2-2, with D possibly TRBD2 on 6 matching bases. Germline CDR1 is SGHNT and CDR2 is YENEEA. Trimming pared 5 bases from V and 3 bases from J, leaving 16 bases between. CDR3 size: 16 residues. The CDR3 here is CASSPRGGKYTGELFF. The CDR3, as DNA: TGTGCCAGCAGCCCTAGGGGAGGAAAATACACCGGGGAGCTGTTTTTT.

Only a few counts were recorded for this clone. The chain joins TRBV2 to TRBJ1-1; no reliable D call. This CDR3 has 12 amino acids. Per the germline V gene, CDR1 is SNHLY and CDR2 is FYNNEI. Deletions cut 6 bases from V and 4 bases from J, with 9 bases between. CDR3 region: CASSVASTEAFF. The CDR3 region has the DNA TGTGCCAGCAGCGTAGCATCCACTGAAGCTTTCTTT.

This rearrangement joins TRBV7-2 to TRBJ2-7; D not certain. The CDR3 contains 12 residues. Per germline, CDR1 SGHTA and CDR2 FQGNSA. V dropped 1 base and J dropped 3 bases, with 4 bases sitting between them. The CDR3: CASSLVSYEQYF. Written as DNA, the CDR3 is TGTGCCAGCAGCTTAGTAAGCTACGAGCAGTACTTC.

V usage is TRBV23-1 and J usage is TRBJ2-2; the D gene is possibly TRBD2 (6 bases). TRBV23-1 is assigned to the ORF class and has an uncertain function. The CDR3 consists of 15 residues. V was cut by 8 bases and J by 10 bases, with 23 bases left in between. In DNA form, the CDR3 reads TGCGCCAGCTCACTCTCGGACTACCCCCTCGAGGAGCTGTTTTTT. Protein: CASSLSDYPLEELFF.

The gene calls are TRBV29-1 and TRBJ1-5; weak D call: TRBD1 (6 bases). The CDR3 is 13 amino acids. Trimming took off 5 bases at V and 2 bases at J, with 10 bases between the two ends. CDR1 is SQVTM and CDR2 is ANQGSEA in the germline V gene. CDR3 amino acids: CSVSQGGNQPQHF. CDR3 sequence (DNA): TGCAGCGTTTCACAGGGAGGCAATCAGCCCCAGCATTTT.

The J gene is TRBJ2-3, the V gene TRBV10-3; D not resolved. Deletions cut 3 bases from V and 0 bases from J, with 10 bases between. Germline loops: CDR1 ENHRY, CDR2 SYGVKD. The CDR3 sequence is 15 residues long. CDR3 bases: TGTGCCATCAGTGATGCCGGGTTCAGCACAGATACGCAGTATTTT. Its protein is CAISDAGFSTDTQYF.

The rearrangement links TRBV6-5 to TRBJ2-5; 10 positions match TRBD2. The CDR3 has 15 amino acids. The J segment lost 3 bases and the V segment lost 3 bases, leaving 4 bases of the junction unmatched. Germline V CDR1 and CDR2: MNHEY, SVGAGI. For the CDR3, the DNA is TGTGCCAGCAGTTATTCCCTAGCGGGGGAAGAGACCCAGTACTTC. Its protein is CASSYSLAGEETQYF.

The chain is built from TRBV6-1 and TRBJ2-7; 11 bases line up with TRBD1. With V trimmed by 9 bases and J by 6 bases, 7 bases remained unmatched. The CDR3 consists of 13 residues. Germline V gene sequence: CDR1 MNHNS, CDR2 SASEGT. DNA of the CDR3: TGTGCCAGTCCGGGACAGGGGGTAGGCGAGCAGTACTTC. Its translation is CASPGQGVGEQYF.

Written as DNA, the CDR3 is TGTGCCAGCGAGCTGCCCAATTATAGGACCGGAATGAACACTGAAGCTTTCTTT. Translating it yields CASELPNYRTGMNTEAFF. The chain links TRBV7-9 to TRBJ1-1; the D is unclear. V lost 8 bases, J lost 0 bases, and 25 bases lay in between. The CDR3 spans 18 residues. Germline V CDR1 and CDR2: SEHNR, FQNEAQ (reference sequence). Complete variable domain (other parts from reference TRBV7-9 and TRBJ1-1): DTGVSQNPRHKITKRGQNVTFRCDPISEHNRLYWYRQTLGQGPEFLTYFQNEAQLEKSRLLSDRFSAERPKGSFSTLEIQRTEQGDSAMYLCASELPNYRTGMNTEAFFGQGTRLTVV.

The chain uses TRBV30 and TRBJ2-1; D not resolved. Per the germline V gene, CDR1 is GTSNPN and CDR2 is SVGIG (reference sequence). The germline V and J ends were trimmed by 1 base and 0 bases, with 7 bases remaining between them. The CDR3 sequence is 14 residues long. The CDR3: CAWSGYPSYNEQFF. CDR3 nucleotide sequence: TGTGCCTGGAGTGGATATCCCTCCTACAATGAGCAGTTCTTC.

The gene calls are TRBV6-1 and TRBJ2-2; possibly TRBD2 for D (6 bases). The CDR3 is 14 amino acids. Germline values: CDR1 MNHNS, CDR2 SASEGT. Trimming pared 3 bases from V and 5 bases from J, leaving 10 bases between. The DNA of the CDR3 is TGTGCCAGCAGTGACCGGGCGGGGACCGGGGAGCTGTTTTTT. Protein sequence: CASSDRAGTGELFF.